A single sample is the source of the 9 T cell receptor beta chains below, sequenced in a study of cytomegalovirus exposure and HLA in healthy donors. Sequencing used immunoSEQ multiplex PCR; TCRdb keeps in-frame clones, though not all of them. The table lists 120,000 or so clones, around 96% of them singletons. Specimen: PBMCs. Receptors were obtained from a man aged 18-30 years in good health and CMV-seronegative.

The chain combines TRBV11-3 with TRBJ2-1; possible D gene TRBD2, 6 bases. The CDR3 consists of 15 residues. From germline, CDR1 is SGHNT and CDR2 YENEEA. Trimming took off 5 bases at V and 3 bases at J, with 14 bases between the two ends. In DNA form, the CDR3 reads TGTGCCAGCAGCGGCAGGGTGGGAGGCTACAATGAGCAGTTCTTC. Translated, it gives CASSGRVGGYNEQFF. Filled out from reference TRBV11-3 and TRBJ2-1, the complete variable domain reads EAGVVQSPRYKIIEKKQPVAFWCNPISGHNTLYWYLQNLGQGPELLIRYENEEAVDDSQLPKDRFSAERLKGVDSTLKIQPAELGDSAVYLCASSGRVGGYNEQFFGPGTRLTVL.

The chain is built from TRBV6-1 and TRBJ2-7, with D maybe TRBD2 (6 bases). Trimming shortened V by 4 bases and J by 3 bases, and 13 bases separated the two germline ends. The germline V gene encodes CDR1 MNHNS and CDR2 SASEGT. There are 14 residues in the CDR3. The CDR3 DNA reads as TGTGCCAGCAGTGCCGGGACTCCCCTCTACGAGCAGTACTTC. Protein sequence: CASSAGTPLYEQYF.

The CDR3 region is CASSPPGRASGANEQFF. CDR3 nucleotides: TGTGCCAGCAGCCCCCCCGGGAGGGCTAGCGGGGCAAATGAGCAGTTCTTC. The V and J genes are TRBV9 and TRBJ2-1; 9 bases align to TRBD2. Germline trimming cut 4 bases from V and 7 bases from J; bases unmatched to any gene: 15. This CDR3 has 17 residues. Germline V gene lookup returns CDR1 SGDLS and CDR2 YYNGEE.

The chain uses TRBV9 and TRBJ1-5; 10 nucleotides align to TRBD1. The length of the CDR3 is 17 residues. V shed 3 bases, J shed 2 bases, and the junction held 8 bases outside the gene matches. Looked up from germline, CDR1 is SGDLS and CDR2 is YYNGEE. CDR3: CASSETPDRGGNQPQHF. The CDR3 nucleotides read TGTGCCAGCAGCGAAACTCCGGACAGGGGGGGCAATCAGCCCCAGCATTTT. The full variable domain, its missing parts supplied by reference TRBV9 and TRBJ1-5, is DSGVTQTPKHLITATGQRVTLRCSPRSGDLSVYWYQQSLDQGLQFLIQYYNGEERAKGNILERFSAQQFPDLHSELNLSSLELGDSALYFCASSETPDRGGNQPQHFGDGTRLSIL.

The sample holds one count of this clone. The gene calls are TRBV30 and TRBJ1-4, with D perhaps matching TRBD1 (6 bases). Looked up from germline, CDR1 is GTSNPN and CDR2 is SVGIG (reference sequence). There are 15 residues in the CDR3. Between the trimmed V and J ends, which lost 2 bases and 5 bases, there was a span of 15 bases. CDR3 sequence: CAWSIGTTLNEKLFF. Here the CDR3 DNA reads TGTGCCTGGAGTATTGGGACAACCTTAAATGAAAAACTGTTTTTT.

V is TRBV20-1 and J is TRBJ1-2; the D is unclear. Trimming left V 7 bases short and J 8 bases short, with 14 bases between. This CDR3 contains 11 residues. Germline values: CDR1 DFQATT, CDR2 SNEGSKA (reference sequence). The CDR3 protein is CSVPGFGGYTF. The CDR3 region has the DNA TGCAGTGTCCCGGGATTCGGAGGCTACACCTTC.

The chain has TRBV6-6 and TRBJ2-2; 7 positions agree with TRBD2. From germline, CDR1 is MNHNY and CDR2 SVGAGI (reference sequence). The V gene end was trimmed by 2 bases and the J gene end by 3 bases; junction bases not matched to a gene: 0. The CDR3 extends over 14 amino acids. For the CDR3, the DNA is TGTGCCAGCAGTTACCTAGCGGACACCGGGGAGCTGTTTTTT. This gives the protein CASSYLADTGELFF.

V gene TRBV5-1 combines with J gene TRBJ2-7; D is perhaps TRBD2 (5 bases). The germline CDR1 and CDR2 sequences are SGHRS and YFSETQ. The CDR3 covers 15 residues. V lost 0 bases, J lost 5 bases, and 15 bases lay in between. The CDR3 loop reads CASSLVPGDVNEQYF. DNA for the CDR3: TGCGCCAGCAGCTTGGTGCCCGGGGATGTTAACGAGCAGTACTTC. Together with reference TRBV5-1 and TRBJ2-7, the CDR3 gives the full variable domain: KAGVTQTPRYLIKTRGQQVTLSCSPISGHRSVSWYQQTPGQGLQFLFEYFSETQRNKGNFPGRFSGRQFSNSRSEMNVSTLELGDSALYLCASSLVPGDVNEQYFGPGTRLTVT.

This clone has a single count. The V gene is TRBV11-3, the J gene TRBJ2-1, with 14 bases fitting TRBD2. Germline trimming cut 4 bases from V and 8 bases from J; bases unmatched to any gene: 4. Germline V CDR1 and CDR2: SGHNT, YENEEA. CDR3 length: 15 amino acids. CDR3: CASSSGTSGSHEQFF. CDR3 coding DNA: TGTGCCAGCAGCTCCGGGACTAGCGGGAGTCATGAGCAGTTCTTC.